This is a list of T cell receptor beta chains from one sample in a study of blood T cell repertoires in COVID-19. Data came from immunoSEQ multiplex PCR; TCRdb stores just in-frame clones and leaves some out. Here the sample spans a few hundred thousand clones, 75% to 90% being singletons. The sequencing sample was made of PBMCs or T cells enriched from blood (not recorded which). The source is a middle-aged man who had recovered from COVID-19. The CDR3 runs from the conserved cysteine through the conserved F or W. D genes are given only for firm matches. Rows give clone size only sometimes, using once, few, many, or a class for an expanded clone.

clone_size,j_call,v_call,cdr3_length,d_call,cdr3_aa,cdr3_nt
NA,TRBJ2-1,TRBV15,15,NA,CATQLATEIGNEQFF,TGTGCCACACAACTTGCCACGGAGATTGGAAATGAGCAGTTCTTC
NA,TRBJ1-2,TRBV25-1,17,TRBD1,CASSELPGQRLGGSYTF,TGTGCCAGCAGTGAATTACCGGGACAGCGTTTGGGTGGGAGCTACACCTTC
NA,TRBJ2-3,TRBV11-3,16,NA,CASSPGLRGGADTQYF,TGTGCCAGCAGCCCAGGGTTGCGGGGTGGGGCAGATACGCAGTATTTT
once,TRBJ2-5,TRBV7-6,15,TRBD2,CASSWSSGGAGTQYF,TGTGCCAGCAGCTGGTCTAGCGGGGGGGCCGGGACCCAGTACTTC
NA,TRBJ2-2,TRBV6-5,15,NA,CASSYDSPVTGELFF,TGTGCCAGCAGTTATGACTCCCCAGTTACCGGGGAGCTGTTTTTT
NA,TRBJ2-5,TRBV2,15,TRBD2,CASSLRLADQETQYF,TGTGCCAGCTCGCTGAGACTAGCGGACCAAGAGACCCAGTACTTC
NA,TRBJ2-5,TRBV18,13,NA,CASSPASLETQYF,TGTGCCAGCTCACCAGCGTCATTAGAGACCCAGTACTTC
NA,TRBJ2-7,TRBV25-1,16,NA,CASSPKTGPSSYEQYF,TGTGCCAGCAGTCCAAAGACAGGCCCCAGCTCCTACGAGCAGTACTTC
NA,TRBJ2-7,TRBV7-3,15,TRBD1,CASSLIGGASHEQYF,TGTGCCAGCAGCTTAATAGGGGGCGCCTCCCACGAGCAGTACTTC
NA,TRBJ1-2,TRBV7-3,14,TRBD1,CASSFGTGDGGYTF,TGTGCCAGCAGCTTTGGGACAGGGGACGGTGGCTACACCTTC
NA,TRBJ2-1,TRBV5-5,14,NA,CASSYRQFPIEQFF,TGTGCCAGCAGCTATCGTCAGTTCCCGATTGAGCAGTTCTTC
once,TRBJ1-4,TRBV27,14,NA,CASSSGTLNEKLFF,TGTGCCAGCAGTTCGGGGACATTAAATGAAAAACTGTTTTTT
NA,TRBJ2-5,TRBV5-6,17,TRBD2,CASSSTRLAGVGETQYF,TGTGCCAGCAGCTCCACTCGACTAGCGGGAGTGGGAGAGACCCAGTACTTC
once,TRBJ2-7,TRBV11-3,15,NA,CASSLSPQPSYEQYF,TGTGCCAGCAGCTTATCTCCACAGCCGAGCTACGAGCAGTACTTC
NA,TRBJ2-7,TRBV5-8,17,TRBD1,CASSLAQTGASSYEQYF,TGTGCCAGCAGCTTGGCCCAGACAGGGGCTAGCTCCTACGAGCAGTACTTC
NA,TRBJ2-5,TRBV19,14,NA,CASSIRGYGETQYF,TGTGCCAGTAGTATAAGGGGGTATGGGGAGACCCAGTACTTC
NA,TRBJ2-7,TRBV5-1,14,NA,CASSLVVRWAEQYF,TGCGCCAGCAGCTTGGTGGTCAGATGGGCCGAGCAGTACTTC
NA,TRBJ1-5,TRBV7-2,14,NA,CASSIRFRGQPQHF,TGTGCCAGCAGCATAAGATTCAGGGGTCAGCCCCAGCATTTT
NA,TRBJ2-1,TRBV27,18,TRBD2,CASVSPGLAGGIYNEQFF,TGTGCCAGCGTAAGCCCGGGACTAGCGGGAGGTATCTACAATGAGCAGTTCTTC
NA,TRBJ1-1,TRBV28,11,NA,CASTNSREAFF,TGTGCCAGCACTAATTCACGTGAAGCTTTCTTT
few,TRBJ2-6,TRBV7-9,19,NA,CASSPTGLTPLSGANVLTF,TGTGCCAGCAGCCCCACCGGACTGACACCCCTCTCTGGGGCCAACGTCCTGACTTTC
NA,TRBJ2-5,TRBV18,14,TRBD1,CASSLDRGGETQYF,TGTGCCAGCTCACTAGACAGGGGCGGAGAGACCCAGTACTTC
NA,TRBJ1-2,TRBV3-1/TRBV3-2,15,NA,CASSPRASRDYGYTF,TGTGCCAGCAGCCCACGGGCCTCGAGGGACTATGGCTACACCTTC
NA,TRBJ2-7,TRBV5-5,15,TRBD1,CASSSVGTGDYEQYF,TGTGCCAGCAGCTCGGTCGGGACAGGGGACTACGAGCAGTACTTC
NA,TRBJ1-4,TRBV5-5,15,TRBD1,CASSGLQGAFEKLFF,TGTGCCAGCAGCGGCCTACAGGGGGCCTTTGAAAAACTGTTTTTT
NA,TRBJ1-4,TRBV25-1,15,NA,CASSTRQSPNEKLFF,TGTGCCAGCAGTACCCGACAGTCTCCTAATGAAAAACTGTTTTTT
NA,TRBJ2-2,TRBV18,17,TRBD1,CASSRSKTTGKTGELFF,TGTGCCAGCTCACGCTCCAAGACGACAGGGAAGACCGGGGAGCTGTTTTTT
NA,TRBJ1-4,TRBV4-3,17,NA,CASSQDLPRGGIEKLFF,TGCGCCAGCAGCCAAGATCTACCCCGGGGAGGGATTGAAAAACTGTTTTTT
NA,TRBJ2-7,TRBV2,14,NA,CASSLGGGSGEQYF,TGTGCCAGCAGCCTTGGAGGAGGATCCGGCGAGCAGTACTTC
once,TRBJ1-5,TRBV7-9,13,NA,CASSYSGNQPQHF,TGTGCCAGCAGTTACAGTGGCAATCAGCCCCAGCATTTT
few,TRBJ1-2,TRBV4-2,14,TRBD1,CASSQGQGGYGYTF,TGTGCCAGCAGCCAAGGACAGGGGGGGTATGGCTACACCTTC
NA,TRBJ2-1,TRBV6-2/TRBV6-3,17,TRBD1,CASSTPRWDSEYNEQFF,TGTGCCAGCAGTACCCCGAGATGGGACAGCGAATACAATGAGCAGTTCTTC
NA,TRBJ1-1,TRBV10-1,15,TRBD1,CASSDPTGGKTEAFF,TGCGCCAGCAGTGACCCGACAGGGGGTAAAACTGAAGCTTTCTTT
NA,TRBJ2-7,TRBV3-1/TRBV3-2,15,NA,CASSQVRDTHYEQYF,TGTGCCAGCAGCCAAGTCCGGGACACCCACTACGAGCAGTACTTC
NA,TRBJ1-5,TRBV6-1,15,NA,CASSDWGDPNQPQHF,TGTGCCAGCAGTGATTGGGGGGATCCCAATCAGCCCCAGCATTTT
NA,TRBJ1-3,TRBV29-1,17,NA,CSAGTDSWGRGGNTIYF,TGCAGCGCCGGTACAGATTCGTGGGGCAGGGGAGGAAACACCATATATTTT
NA,TRBJ2-3,TRBV18,14,NA,CASSPQSGTDTQYF,TGTGCCAGCTCACCGCAAAGCGGCACAGATACGCAGTATTTT
once,TRBJ2-4,TRBV7-8,18,TRBD2,CASSLGLAGGSAKNIQYF,TGTGCCAGCAGCTTAGGACTAGCGGGAGGATCCGCCAAAAACATTCAGTACTTC
NA,TRBJ2-5,TRBV4-1,16,TRBD2,CASSQVIFGGVETQYF,TGCGCCAGCAGCCAAGTAATCTTCGGGGGGGTGGAGACCCAGTACTTC
NA,TRBJ2-1,TRBV2,14,TRBD1,CASSGQGPYNEQFF,TGTGCCAGCAGTGGACAGGGACCCTACAATGAGCAGTTCTTC
NA,TRBJ2-3,TRBV25-1,10,NA,CASSRWGQYF,TGTGCCAGCAGTAGGTGGGGCCAATATTTT
NA,TRBJ1-2,TRBV18,16,TRBD1,CASSQRQGANGYGYTF,TGTGCCAGCTCACAGAGACAGGGGGCGAACGGCTATGGCTACACCTTC
NA,TRBJ2-5,TRBV27,12,NA,CASRAGRETQYF,TGTGCCAGCAGAGCGGGTAGGGAGACCCAGTACTTC
NA,TRBJ2-3,TRBV18,16,TRBD2,CASSPPAAGDTDTQYF,TGTGCCAGCTCACCACCGGCAGCGGGGGACACAGATACGCAGTATTTT
NA,TRBJ1-1,TRBV9,17,TRBD1,CASSAGTGTGVDTEAFF,TGTGCCAGCAGCGCAGGGACAGGGACGGGAGTGGACACTGAAGCTTTCTTT
NA,TRBJ2-1,TRBV5-1,18,TRBD2,CASSFRLAGASSYNEQFF,TGCGCCAGCAGCTTCAGACTAGCGGGGGCAAGCTCCTACAATGAGCAGTTCTTC
NA,TRBJ2-7,TRBV6-2/TRBV6-3,15,NA,CASSYTLRLVYEQYF,TGTGCCAGCAGTTATACCCTCAGACTGGTCTACGAGCAGTACTTC
NA,TRBJ1-1,TRBV18,16,TRBD1,CASSPAPSTGWAEAFF,TGTGCCAGCTCACCCGCCCCATCGACAGGGTGGGCTGAAGCTTTCTTT
NA,TRBJ2-3,TRBV5-1,15,TRBD2,CASSLELAGGPPQYF,TGCGCCAGCAGCTTGGAACTAGCGGGAGGGCCGCCGCAGTATTTT
NA,TRBJ2-7,TRBV6-5,14,TRBD1,CASSYTGGSYEQYF,TGTGCCAGCAGTTACACAGGGGGCTCCTACGAGCAGTACTTC
NA,TRBJ2-1,TRBV15,15,NA,CATSSPTGFLDEQFF,TGTGCCACCAGCAGTCCCACAGGGTTTCTGGATGAGCAGTTCTTC
once,TRBJ1-1,TRBV28,16,TRBD1,CASSSPGQGLNTEAFF,TGTGCCAGCAGTTCGCCGGGACAGGGACTGAACACTGAAGCTTTCTTT
NA,TRBJ2-3,TRBV6-4,15,NA,CASSDGGLSTDTQYF,TGTGCCAGCAGTGACGGGGGACTTAGCACAGATACGCAGTATTTT
NA,TRBJ1-2,TRBV28,17,TRBD1,CASSFIFPGQKGYGYTF,TGTGCCAGCAGTTTCATCTTCCCGGGACAGAAGGGCTATGGCTACACCTTC
few,TRBJ1-5,TRBV9,14,TRBD1,CASSSGQGRRPQHF,TGTGCCAGCAGCTCCGGACAGGGGCGCCGGCCCCAGCATTTT
NA,TRBJ1-1,TRBV2,13,NA,CASRSQGITEAFF,TGTGCCAGCAGAAGTCAGGGCATCACTGAAGCTTTCTTT
once,TRBJ1-4,TRBV2,15,TRBD1,CASSRPGTGEEKLFF,TGTGCCAGCTCGAGGCCTGGGACAGGCGAAGAAAAACTGTTTTTT